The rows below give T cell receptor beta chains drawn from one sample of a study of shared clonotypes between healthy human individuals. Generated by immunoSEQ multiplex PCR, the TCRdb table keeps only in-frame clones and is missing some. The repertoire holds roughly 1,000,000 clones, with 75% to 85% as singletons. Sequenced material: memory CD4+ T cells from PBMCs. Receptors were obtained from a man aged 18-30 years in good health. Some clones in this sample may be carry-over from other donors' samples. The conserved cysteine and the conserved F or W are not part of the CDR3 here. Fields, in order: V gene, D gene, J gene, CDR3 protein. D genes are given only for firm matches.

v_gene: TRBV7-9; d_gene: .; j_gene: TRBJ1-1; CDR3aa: ASSSNTEAF
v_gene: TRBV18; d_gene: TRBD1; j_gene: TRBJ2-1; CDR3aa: ASSPTQGARGNEQF
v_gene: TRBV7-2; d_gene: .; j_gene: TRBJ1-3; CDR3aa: ASSPRGHTIY
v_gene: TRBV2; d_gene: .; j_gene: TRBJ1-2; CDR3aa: ASNDRKASWGYT
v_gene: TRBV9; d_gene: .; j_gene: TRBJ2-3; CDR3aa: ASSQESWSDTQY
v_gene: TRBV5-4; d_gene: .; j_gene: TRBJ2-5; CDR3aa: ASSSPGPPETQY
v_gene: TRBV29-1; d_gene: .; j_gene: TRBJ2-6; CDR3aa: SVDASGANVLT
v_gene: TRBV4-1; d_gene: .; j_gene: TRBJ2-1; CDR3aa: ASSSVTGYNEQF
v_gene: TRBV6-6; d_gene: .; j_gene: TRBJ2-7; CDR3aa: ASSSHRVEVYEQY
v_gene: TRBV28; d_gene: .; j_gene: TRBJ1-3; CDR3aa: ASSTASSGNTIY
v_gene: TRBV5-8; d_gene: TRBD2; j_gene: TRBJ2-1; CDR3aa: ASSLVLAALSSYNEQF
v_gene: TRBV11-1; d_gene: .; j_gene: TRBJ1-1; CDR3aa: ASSLGVVLNTEAF
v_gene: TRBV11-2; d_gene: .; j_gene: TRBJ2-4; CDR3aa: ASTPQRGLAKNIQY
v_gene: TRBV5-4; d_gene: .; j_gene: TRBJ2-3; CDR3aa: ASSSEIAFTDTQY
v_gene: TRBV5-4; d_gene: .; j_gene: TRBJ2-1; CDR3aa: ASSPVPSASYNEQF
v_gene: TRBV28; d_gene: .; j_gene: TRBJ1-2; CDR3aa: ASADNYGYT
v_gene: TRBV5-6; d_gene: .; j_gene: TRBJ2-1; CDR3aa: ASSLLTSYNEQF
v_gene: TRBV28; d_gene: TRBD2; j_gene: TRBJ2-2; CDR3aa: ASRGENTGELF
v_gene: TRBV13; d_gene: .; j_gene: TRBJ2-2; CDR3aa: ASSLGHNTGELF
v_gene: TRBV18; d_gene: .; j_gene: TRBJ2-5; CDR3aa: ASSPTGRGYQETQY
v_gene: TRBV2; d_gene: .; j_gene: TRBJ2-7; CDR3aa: ASQGYGYEQY
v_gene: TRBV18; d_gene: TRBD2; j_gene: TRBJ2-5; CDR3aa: ASFETSGRRETQY
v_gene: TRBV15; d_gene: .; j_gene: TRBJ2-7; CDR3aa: ATSRGESLEQY
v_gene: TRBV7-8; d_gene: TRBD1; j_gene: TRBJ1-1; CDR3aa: ASSPRGDMNTEAF
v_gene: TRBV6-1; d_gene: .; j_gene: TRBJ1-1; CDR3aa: ASSDWFGGRAEAF
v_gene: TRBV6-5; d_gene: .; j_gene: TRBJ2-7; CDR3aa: ASRDRNSYEQY
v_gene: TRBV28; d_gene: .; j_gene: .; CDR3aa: ATSRGYEQY
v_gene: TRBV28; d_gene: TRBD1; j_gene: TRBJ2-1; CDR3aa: ASSSPGQGGNEQF
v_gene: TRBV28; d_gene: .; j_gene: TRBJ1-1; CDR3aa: ASSPTPWGTEAF
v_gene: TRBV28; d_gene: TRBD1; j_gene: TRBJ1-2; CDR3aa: ASNSGGTLHGYT